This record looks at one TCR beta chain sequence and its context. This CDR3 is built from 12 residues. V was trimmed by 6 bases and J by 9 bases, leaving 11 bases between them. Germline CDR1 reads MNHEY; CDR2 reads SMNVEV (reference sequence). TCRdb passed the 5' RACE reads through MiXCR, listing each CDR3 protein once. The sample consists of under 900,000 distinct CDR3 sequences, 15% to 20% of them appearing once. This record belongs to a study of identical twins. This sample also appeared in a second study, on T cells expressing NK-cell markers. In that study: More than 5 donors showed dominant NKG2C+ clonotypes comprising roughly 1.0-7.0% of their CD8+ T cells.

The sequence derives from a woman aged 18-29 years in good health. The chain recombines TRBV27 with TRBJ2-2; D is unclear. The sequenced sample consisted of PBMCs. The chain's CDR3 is CASSLIGRELFF. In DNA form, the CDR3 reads TGTGCCAGCAGCCTAATTGGCCGGGAGCTGTTTTTT.